The entry below gives a single T cell receptor beta chain sequence along with its context. Its target is unknown. Donors were Caucasian adults residing in Nashville, Tennessee, USA. The authors split each subset's genomic DNA evenly across several immunoSEQ plates. Assay: immunoSEQ multiplex PCR; the TCRdb copy retains only in-frame clones and omits some. The data hold about 1 million clones, with 65% to 80% observed a single time. This entry comes from a study of shared clonotypes between healthy human individuals. Study findings and constraints: Several donors showed sharing of about 4.7% of naive CD4 clonotypes. What limited the represented genetic and exposure-history diversity was the small number of donors.

The specimen sequenced was memory CD4+ T cells sorted from blood. As to subset: CD45RA-negative fraction. The source is a man aged 18 to 29 in good health.

Here the CDR3 DNA reads TGTGCCAGCAGTGGGCAGGTGACCTCTGGGGCCAACGTCCTGACTTTC. Translated: CASSGQVTSGANVLTF. The chain uses TRBV6-1 and TRBJ2-6, with D hard to call. Trimming shortened V by 4 bases and J by 0 bases, and 10 bases separated the two germline ends. There are 16 residues in the CDR3. Germline values: CDR1 MNHNS, CDR2 SASEGT.